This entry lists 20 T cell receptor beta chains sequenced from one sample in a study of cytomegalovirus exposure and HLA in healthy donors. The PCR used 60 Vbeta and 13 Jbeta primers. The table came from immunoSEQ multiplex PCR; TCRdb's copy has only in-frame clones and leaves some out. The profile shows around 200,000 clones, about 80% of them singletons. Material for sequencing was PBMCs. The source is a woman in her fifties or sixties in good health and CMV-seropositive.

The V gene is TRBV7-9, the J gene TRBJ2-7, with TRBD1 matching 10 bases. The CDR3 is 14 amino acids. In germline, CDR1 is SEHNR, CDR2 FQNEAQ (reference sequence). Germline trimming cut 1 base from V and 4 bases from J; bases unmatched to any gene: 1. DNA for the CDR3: TGTGCCAGCAGCTTAGGGGGACAGGGGTACGAGCAGTACTTC. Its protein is CASSLGGQGYEQYF.

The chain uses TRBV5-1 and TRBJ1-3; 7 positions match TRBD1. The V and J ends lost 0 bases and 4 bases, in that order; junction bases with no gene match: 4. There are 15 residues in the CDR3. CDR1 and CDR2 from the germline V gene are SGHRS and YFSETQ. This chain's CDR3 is CASSLVVGQGNTIYF. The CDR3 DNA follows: TGCGCCAGCAGCTTGGTCGTGGGACAGGGAAACACCATATATTTT.

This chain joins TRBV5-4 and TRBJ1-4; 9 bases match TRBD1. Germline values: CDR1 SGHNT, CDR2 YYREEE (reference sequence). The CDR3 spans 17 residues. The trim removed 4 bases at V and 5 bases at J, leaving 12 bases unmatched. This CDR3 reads CASSEPTGGGRNEKLFF. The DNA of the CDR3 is TGTGCCAGCAGCGAACCCACAGGGGGCGGAAGGAATGAAAAACTGTTTTTT. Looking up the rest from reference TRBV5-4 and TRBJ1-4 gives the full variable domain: ETGVTQSPTHLIKTRGQQVTLRCSSQSGHNTVSWYQQALGQGPQFIFQYYREEENGRGNFPPRFSGLQFPNYSSELNVNALELDDSALYLCASSEPTGGGRNEKLFFGSGTQLSVL.

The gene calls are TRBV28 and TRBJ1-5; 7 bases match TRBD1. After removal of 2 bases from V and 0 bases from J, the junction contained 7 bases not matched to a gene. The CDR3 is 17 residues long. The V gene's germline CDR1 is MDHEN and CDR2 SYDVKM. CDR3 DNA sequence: TGTGCCAGCAGTTTAGCACAGGGGAGGAATAGCAATCAGCCCCAGCATTTT. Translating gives CASSLAQGRNSNQPQHF.

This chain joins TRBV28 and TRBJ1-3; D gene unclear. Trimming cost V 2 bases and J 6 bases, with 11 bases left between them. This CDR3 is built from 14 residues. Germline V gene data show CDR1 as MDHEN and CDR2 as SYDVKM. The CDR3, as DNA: TGTGCCAGCAGTTTAGGAGGGTACGAAAACACCATATATTTT. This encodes CASSLGGYENTIYF.

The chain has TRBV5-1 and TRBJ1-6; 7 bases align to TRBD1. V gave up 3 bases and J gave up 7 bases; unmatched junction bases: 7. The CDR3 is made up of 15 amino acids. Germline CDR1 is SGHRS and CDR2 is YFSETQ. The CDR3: CASSSVGGQNSPLHF. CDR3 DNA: TGCGCCAGCAGCTCAGTGGGGGGACAGAATTCACCCCTCCACTTT.

The CDR3 sequence is CASSPFEIRNREGYTF. CDR3 nucleotide sequence: TGTGCCAGCAGCCCCTTTGAGATTCGGAACAGGGAAGGCTACACCTTC. V usage is TRBV7-3 and J usage is TRBJ1-2; possibly TRBD1 for D (6 bases). The CDR3 covers 16 residues. Trimming cost V 5 bases and J 8 bases, with 24 bases left between them. Germline loops: CDR1 SGHTA, CDR2 FQGTGA.

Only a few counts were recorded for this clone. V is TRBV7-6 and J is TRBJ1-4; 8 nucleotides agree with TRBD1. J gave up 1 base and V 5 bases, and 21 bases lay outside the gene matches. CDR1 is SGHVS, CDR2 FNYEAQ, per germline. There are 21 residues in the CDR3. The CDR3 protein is CASSLESGGGTYRLTNEKLFF. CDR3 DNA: TGTGCCAGCAGCCTAGAATCAGGGGGCGGGACGTACAGATTAACTAATGAAAAACTGTTTTTT.

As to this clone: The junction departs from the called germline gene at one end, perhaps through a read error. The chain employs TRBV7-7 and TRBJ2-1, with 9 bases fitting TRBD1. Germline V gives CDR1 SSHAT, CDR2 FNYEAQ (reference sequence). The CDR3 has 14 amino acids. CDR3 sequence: CASSLGQGTGEQFF. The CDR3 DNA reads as TGTGCTAGCAGCCTAGGACAGGGGACCGGTGAGCAGTTCTTC.

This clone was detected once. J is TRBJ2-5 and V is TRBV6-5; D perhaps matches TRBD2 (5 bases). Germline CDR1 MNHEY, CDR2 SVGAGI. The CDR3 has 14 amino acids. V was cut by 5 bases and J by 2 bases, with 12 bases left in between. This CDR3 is CASSESRGQETQYF. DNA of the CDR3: TGTGCCAGCAGTGAATCCCGGGGTCAAGAGACCCAGTACTTC.

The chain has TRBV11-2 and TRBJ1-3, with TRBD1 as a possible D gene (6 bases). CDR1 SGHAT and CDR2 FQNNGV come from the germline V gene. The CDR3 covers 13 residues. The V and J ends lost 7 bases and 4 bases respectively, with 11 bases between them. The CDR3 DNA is TGTGCCAGCACCACAGGGACAGGAAACACCATATATTTT. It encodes CASTTGTGNTIYF.

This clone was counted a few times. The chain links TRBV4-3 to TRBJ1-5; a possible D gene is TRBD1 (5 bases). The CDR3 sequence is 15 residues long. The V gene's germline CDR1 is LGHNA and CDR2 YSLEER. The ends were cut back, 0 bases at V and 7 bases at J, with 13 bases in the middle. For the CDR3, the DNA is TGCGCCAGCAGCCAAGAGGGGCGAGTCGAGCAGCCCCAGCATTTT. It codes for CASSQEGRVEQPQHF.

The CDR3 loop reads CASSWYRGRFVNEQFF. In DNA form, the CDR3 reads TGTGCCAGCAGCTGGTACAGGGGGCGGTTCGTCAATGAGCAGTTCTTC. This chain connects TRBV5-8 to TRBJ2-1; TRBD1 agrees at 9 bases. Germline loops: CDR1 SGHTS, CDR2 YDEGEE. CDR3 length: 16 amino acids. V shed 3 bases and J 6 bases; nucleotides not matched to a gene: 10.

CDR3 coding DNA: TGTGCCAGCAGCTGGACAGGAGACGAGCAGTACTTC. The encoded protein is CASSWTGDEQYF. This chain links TRBV7-9 with TRBJ2-7; 7 positions agree with TRBD1. This CDR3 is built from 12 residues. J gave up 5 bases and V 4 bases, and 2 bases lay outside the gene matches. Germline-derived CDR1 and CDR2 are SEHNR and FQNEAQ (reference sequence). Combining the CDR3 with reference TRBV7-9 and TRBJ2-7 gives the whole variable domain DTGVSQNPRHKITKRGQNVTFRCDPISEHNRLYWYRQTLGQGPEFLTYFQNEAQLEKSRLLSDRFSAERPKGSFSTLEIQRTEQGDSAMYLCASSWTGDEQYFGPGTRLTVT.

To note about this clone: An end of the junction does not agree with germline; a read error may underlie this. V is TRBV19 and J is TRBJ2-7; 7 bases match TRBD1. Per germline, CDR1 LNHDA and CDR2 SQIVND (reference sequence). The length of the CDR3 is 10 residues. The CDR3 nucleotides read TGTGCCAGTAGTAATAAGGGGGCCAACTTC. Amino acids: CASSNKGANF. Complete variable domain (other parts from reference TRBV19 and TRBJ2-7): DGGITQSPKYLFRKEGQNVTLSCEQNLNHDAMYWYRQDPGQGLRLIYYSQIVNDFQKGDIAEGYSVSREKKESFPLTVTSAQKNPTAFYLCASSNKGANFGPGTRLTVT.

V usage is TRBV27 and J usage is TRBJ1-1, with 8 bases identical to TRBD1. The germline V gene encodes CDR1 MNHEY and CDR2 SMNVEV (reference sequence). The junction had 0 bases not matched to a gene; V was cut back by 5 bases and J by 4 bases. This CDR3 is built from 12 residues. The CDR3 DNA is TGTGCCAGCAGTACAGGGGGCACTGAAGCTTTCTTT. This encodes CASSTGGTEAFF.

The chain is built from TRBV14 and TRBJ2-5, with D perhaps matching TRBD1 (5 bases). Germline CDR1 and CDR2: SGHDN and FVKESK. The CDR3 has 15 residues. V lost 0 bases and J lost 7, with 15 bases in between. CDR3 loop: CASSQDPGSLGTQYF. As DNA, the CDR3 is TGTGCCAGCAGCCAAGACCCAGGGTCCCTGGGGACCCAGTACTTC.

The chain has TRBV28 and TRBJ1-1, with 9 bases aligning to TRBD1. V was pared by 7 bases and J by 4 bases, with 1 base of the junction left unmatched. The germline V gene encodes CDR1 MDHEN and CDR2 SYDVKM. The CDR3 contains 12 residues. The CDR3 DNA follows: TGTGCCAGCACGGACAGGGGCACTGAAGCTTTCTTT. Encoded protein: CASTDRGTEAFF.

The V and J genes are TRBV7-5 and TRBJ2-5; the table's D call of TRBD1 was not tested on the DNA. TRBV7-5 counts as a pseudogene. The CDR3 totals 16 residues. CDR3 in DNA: TGTGCCAGAAGCACACACCAGGGACAGGGGCACGAGACCCAGTACTTC. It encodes CARSTHQGQGHETQYF.

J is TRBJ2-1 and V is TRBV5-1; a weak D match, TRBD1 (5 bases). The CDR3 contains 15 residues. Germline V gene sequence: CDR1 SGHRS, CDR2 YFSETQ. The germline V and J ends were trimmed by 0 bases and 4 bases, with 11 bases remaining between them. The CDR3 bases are TGCGCCAGCAGCTTGGGGCCACAGGAATACAATGAGCAGTTCTTC. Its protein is CASSLGPQEYNEQFF.